This T cell receptor (beta chain) was sequenced for a study of T cells in Graves' hyperthyroidism and ophthalmopathy. Overall study context: Peripheral blood was acquired at first diagnosis, ahead of any therapy whatsoever.

The study's findings and limits: A model of 13 V-J pairs discriminated ophthalmopathy from stable hyperthyroidism. The blood repertoire included most of the expanded thyroid clonotypes above 0.001.

This clonotype was counted at least ten times. Antigen unknown. The germline V and J ends were trimmed by 7 bases and 3 bases, with 8 bases remaining between them. The CDR3 contains 12 residues. Amplification of TCR beta CDR3 regions used RNA as the template. A first-round RT-PCR of the TCR CDR3 used the HTBI primer set. TCRdb passed the multiplex PCR reads through MiXCR, listing each CDR3 protein once. The sample has a few hundred thousand distinct CDR3 sequences, approximately 14% seen once; the top ten hold approximately 7%. The source of this sequence is a woman in her twenties or thirties with Graves' hyperthyroidism. Sequencing input: blood. The rearrangement joins TRBV12-3 or TRBV12-4 to TRBJ2-3; D possibly corresponds to TRBD2 (5 bases). CDR3 DNA sequence: TGTGCCAGCACCGGGAATACAGATACGCAGTATTTT. Translated, it gives CASTGNTDTQYF.